These 21 T cell receptor beta chains were all obtained from the same sample, sequenced in a study of blood T cell repertoires in COVID-19. Produced via immunoSEQ multiplex PCR; TCRdb's table is partial and in-frame only. The sample lists about 150,000 clones; around 86% were seen once. Source material: peripheral blood. The receptor source for this set is a woman aged 80 or over with COVID-19, enrolled during active disease.

V is TRBV7-3 and J is TRBJ2-3, with 11 nucleotides matching TRBD2. CDR3 size: 14 residues. V shed 5 bases and J 6 bases; nucleotides not matched to a gene: 4. In germline, CDR1 is SGHTA, CDR2 FQGTGA. CDR3 DNA: TGTGCCAGCAGCCTAGCGGGAGGAAGTGATACGCAGTATTTT. It encodes CASSLAGGSDTQYF.

The rearrangement links TRBV7-2 to TRBJ2-7, with 9 positions matching TRBD2. Germline V lookup: CDR1 SGHTA, CDR2 FQGNSA. The CDR3 spans 14 residues. V dropped 5 bases and J dropped 3; count of bases not matched to a gene: 5. CDR3 nucleotide sequence: TGTGCCAGCAGCCCTCCTAGCGGGAACTACGAGCAGTACTTC. It codes for CASSPPSGNYEQYF.

The table lists this clone with a few counts. V is TRBV10-3 and J is TRBJ2-7; a possible D gene is TRBD2 (5 bases). Trimming shortened V by 6 bases and J by 0 bases, and 12 bases separated the two germline ends. This CDR3 comprises 14 residues. Germline V CDR1 and CDR2: ENHRY, SYGVKD. The CDR3 DNA follows: TGTGCCATCAGGAAGGGCGGGCTCTCCTACGAGCAGTACTTC. Protein: CAIRKGGLSYEQYF.

The genes are TRBV7-2 and TRBJ1-6; 8 nucleotides agree with TRBD1. The CDR3 is 16 amino acids. The germline CDR1 and CDR2 sequences are SGHTA and FQGNSA. V was pared by 2 bases and J by 9 bases, with 9 bases of the junction left unmatched. DNA for the CDR3: TGTGCCAGCAGCTTAAGAGCCCAGGGGGCGAGTTCACCCCTCCACTTT. Translation: CASSLRAQGASSPLHF.

This clone is a singleton in its sample. The rearrangement uses TRBV7-2 and TRBJ2-3; 9 nucleotides align to TRBD2. V lost 5 bases to trimming and J lost 1 base; unmatched junction nucleotides: 10. The CDR3 consists of 17 residues. Germline V lookup: CDR1 SGHTA, CDR2 FQGNSA. CDR3 DNA: TGTGCCAGCAGCATAAGTAGCGGGAGCGGGGGCACAGATACGCAGTATTTT. This encodes CASSISSGSGGTDTQYF. The full variable domain, rest sourced from reference TRBV7-2 and TRBJ2-3, is GAGVSQSPSNKVTEKGKDVELRCDPISGHTALYWYRQSLGQGLEFLIYFQGNSAPDKSGLPSDRFSAERTGGSVSTLTIQRTQQEDSAVYLCASSISSGSGGTDTQYFGPGTRLTVL.

The gene calls are TRBV27 and TRBJ2-1; no clear D gene. CDR1 is MNHEY and CDR2 is SMNVEV in the germline V gene (reference sequence). The V and J ends lost 4 bases and 9 bases respectively, with 4 bases between them. The CDR3 is made up of 10 amino acids. The DNA of the CDR3 is TGTGCCAGCAGTTCCCGTGAGCAGTTCTTC. Protein sequence: CASSSREQFF.

This clone was observed once. The chain recombines TRBV4-1 with TRBJ1-4; D possibly corresponds to TRBD1 (6 bases). The CDR3 runs to 16 residues. V gave up 1 base and J gave up 5 bases, with 14 bases separating them. The germline CDR1 and CDR2 sequences are MGHRA and YSYEKL. The CDR3 loop is CASSQASGTRNEKLFF. Here the CDR3 DNA reads TGCGCCAGCAGCCAAGCTTCCGGGACAAGGAATGAAAAACTGTTTTTT.

This clone has only a few counts. The V gene is TRBV19, the J gene TRBJ2-2, with D hard to call. Between the trimmed V and J ends, which lost 6 bases and 5 bases, there was a span of 16 bases. CDR1 is LNHDA and CDR2 is SQIVND in the germline V gene (reference sequence). The CDR3 loop spans 15 amino acids. CDR3: CASRPGTHTTGELFF. CDR3 DNA sequence: TGTGCCAGTAGGCCAGGAACACACACAACCGGGGAGCTGTTTTTT.

The rearrangement joins TRBV5-4 to TRBJ1-1, with TRBD1 matching 9 bases. The CDR3 totals 16 residues. The V gene's germline CDR1 is SGHNT and CDR2 YYREEE (reference sequence). The J segment lost 7 bases and the V segment lost 0 bases, leaving 10 bases of the junction unmatched. The CDR3 spells CASSLASTGGWGEAFF. In DNA, the CDR3 is TGTGCCAGCAGCTTGGCCTCAACAGGGGGCTGGGGTGAAGCTTTCTTT.

The chain recombines TRBV7-8 with TRBJ2-1; 8 bases match TRBD2. The V segment lost 4 bases and the J segment 6 bases; nucleotides outside the gene matches: 14. This CDR3 contains 17 residues. The germline gives CDR1 SGHVS, CDR2 FQNEAQ. The CDR3, as DNA: TGTGCCAGCAGCTCCACCTACCGCGGGACTAGTTTCAATGAGCAGTTCTTC. This codes for CASSSTYRGTSFNEQFF.

The chain uses TRBV19 and TRBJ2-3, with TRBD1 as a possible D gene (6 bases). The CDR3 loop spans 14 amino acids. Germline V gene sequence: CDR1 LNHDA, CDR2 SQIVND (reference sequence). The V end lost 5 bases, the J end lost 4 bases, and 13 bases lay between the germline ends. CDR3 amino acids: CASSSRQAADTQYF. The CDR3 nucleotides read TGTGCCAGTAGTTCCCGACAGGCGGCAGATACGCAGTATTTT.

The chain uses TRBV27 and TRBJ2-1; TRBD2 matches 10 bases. V gave up 1 base and J gave up 4 bases; unmatched junction bases: 10. Germline CDR1 MNHEY, CDR2 SMNVEV (reference sequence). This CDR3 has 18 residues. The CDR3 here is CASSLFPSLAGAYNEQFF. CDR3 bases: TGTGCCAGCAGTTTATTCCCTTCTCTAGCGGGAGCGTACAATGAGCAGTTCTTC.

The rearrangement uses TRBV18 and TRBJ1-5; 10 bases align to TRBD1. The CDR3 covers 14 residues. Germline loops: CDR1 KGHSH, CDR2 LQKENI. V gave up 6 bases and J gave up 4 bases; unmatched junction bases: 3. CDR3: CASSRDRGNQPQHF. CDR3 DNA sequence: TGTGCCAGCTCGAGGGACAGGGGAAATCAGCCCCAGCATTTT.

The genes are TRBV5-6 and TRBJ2-7; 7 bases line up with TRBD1. Looked up from germline, CDR1 is SGHDT and CDR2 is YYEEEE. V shed 7 bases, J shed 1 base, and the junction held 8 bases outside the gene matches. There are 14 residues in the CDR3. The CDR3 DNA reads TGTGCCAGCCAACTCCCGGGACAGTCCTACGAGCAGTACTTC. Translation gives CASQLPGQSYEQYF. The full variable domain, rest sourced from reference TRBV5-6 and TRBJ2-7, is DAGVTQSPTHLIKTRGQQVTLRCSPKSGHDTVSWYQQALGQGPQFIFQYYEEEERQRGNFPDRFSGHQFPNYSSELNVNALLLGDSALYLCASQLPGQSYEQYFGPGTRLTVT.

The V call is TRBV19, the J call TRBJ1-1; the D gene is possibly TRBD1 (5 bases). V lost 2 bases to trimming and J lost 5 bases, with 18 bases between them. CDR3 size: 16 residues. Germline-derived CDR1 and CDR2 are LNHDA and SQIVND (reference sequence). As DNA, the CDR3 is TGTGCCAGTAGTATAACGGGTGGGCAGGGCTGGACTGAAGCTTTCTTT. This gives the protein CASSITGGQGWTEAFF.

The gene calls are TRBV9 and TRBJ2-6; 8 bases line up with TRBD1. CDR3 size: 14 residues. Germline assignment: CDR1 SGDLS and CDR2 YYNGEE. The J segment lost 3 bases and the V segment lost 7 bases, leaving 3 bases of the junction unmatched. CDR3: CASQGADGANVLTF. CDR3 DNA sequence: TGTGCCAGCCAGGGGGCGGATGGGGCCAACGTCCTGACTTTC.

This chain connects TRBV19 to TRBJ2-2; 9 bases are shared with TRBD1. Germline V CDR1 and CDR2: LNHDA, SQIVND (reference sequence). Losses at the gene ends were 10 bases for V and 4 bases for J; bases not matched to a gene: 10. The CDR3 covers 15 residues. The CDR3, as DNA: TGTGCCACCCGGACAGGGGTTATCAGCACCGGGGAGCTGTTTTTT. Its translation is CATRTGVISTGELFF.

The J gene is TRBJ2-3, the V gene TRBV28; D might be TRBD2 (6 bases). This CDR3 has 14 residues. Trimming took off 7 bases at V and 2 bases at J, with 13 bases between the two ends. Germline V gene data show CDR1 as MDHEN and CDR2 as SYDVKM. CDR3 sequence reads: CASTGQDYTDTQYF. Written as DNA, the CDR3 is TGTGCCAGCACAGGGCAGGACTACACAGATACGCAGTATTTT.

The genes are TRBV6-6 and TRBJ2-5; 11 bases agree with TRBD1. CDR3 length: 15 residues. The germline CDR1 and CDR2 sequences are MNHNY and SVGAGI (reference sequence). Trimming cost V 5 bases and J 5 bases; bases outside gene matches: 7. The chain's CDR3 is CASSEAGQGGETQYF. CDR3 bases: TGTGCCAGCAGTGAGGCGGGACAGGGGGGCGAGACCCAGTACTTC.

A few counts support this clone. The genes are TRBV19 and TRBJ2-1, with TRBD2 matching over 10 bases. V was clipped by 1 base and J by 4 bases; unmatched bases: 7. The CDR3 runs to 17 residues. Germline V gene lookup returns CDR1 LNHDA and CDR2 SQIVND (reference sequence). This CDR3 reads CASSIVTSGKFYNEQFF. As DNA, the CDR3 is TGTGCCAGTAGTATAGTAACTAGCGGGAAGTTTTACAATGAGCAGTTCTTC.

This clone was recorded once. CDR3 in DNA: TGTGCCAGCAGCCAAGATACCCGGCTAGCGGGAAGGGTCGGGGAGCTGTTTTTT. Its translation: CASSQDTRLAGRVGELFF. J is TRBJ2-2 and V is TRBV3-1 (or the pseudogene TRBV3-2); 9 positions agree with TRBD2. CDR3 length: 18 amino acids. From germline, CDR1 is LGHDT and CDR2 YNNKEL (reference sequence). After removal of 0 bases from V and 7 bases from J, the junction contained 12 bases not matched to a gene.